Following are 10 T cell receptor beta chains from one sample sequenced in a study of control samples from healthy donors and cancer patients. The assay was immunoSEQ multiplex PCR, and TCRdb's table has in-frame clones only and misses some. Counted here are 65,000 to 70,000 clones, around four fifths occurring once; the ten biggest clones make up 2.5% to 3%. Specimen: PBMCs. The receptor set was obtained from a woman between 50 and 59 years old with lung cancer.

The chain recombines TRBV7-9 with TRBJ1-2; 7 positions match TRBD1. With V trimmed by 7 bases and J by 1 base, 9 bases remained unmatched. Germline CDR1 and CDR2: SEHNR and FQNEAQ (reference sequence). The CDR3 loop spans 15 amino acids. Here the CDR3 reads CASIQGGQINYGYTF. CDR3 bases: TGTGCCAGCATCCAAGGGGGACAGATTAACTATGGCTACACCTTC.

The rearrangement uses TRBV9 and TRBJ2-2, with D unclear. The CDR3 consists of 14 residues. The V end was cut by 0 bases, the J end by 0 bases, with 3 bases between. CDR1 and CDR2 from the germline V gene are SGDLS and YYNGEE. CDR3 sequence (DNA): TGTGCCAGCAGCGTAGAGGCGAACACCGGGGAGCTGTTTTTT. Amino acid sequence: CASSVEANTGELFF.

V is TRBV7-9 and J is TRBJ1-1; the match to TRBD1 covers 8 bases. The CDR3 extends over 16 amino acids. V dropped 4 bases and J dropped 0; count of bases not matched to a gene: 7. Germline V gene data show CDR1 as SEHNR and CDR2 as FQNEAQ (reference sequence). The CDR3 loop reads CASSSGDRSMNTEAFF. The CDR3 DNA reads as TGTGCCAGCAGCTCCGGGGACAGGAGCATGAACACTGAAGCTTTCTTT. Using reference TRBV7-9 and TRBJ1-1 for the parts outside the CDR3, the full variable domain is DTGVSQNPRHKITKRGQNVTFRCDPISEHNRLYWYRQTLGQGPEFLTYFQNEAQLEKSRLLSDRFSAERPKGSFSTLEIQRTEQGDSAMYLCASSSGDRSMNTEAFFGQGTRLTVV.

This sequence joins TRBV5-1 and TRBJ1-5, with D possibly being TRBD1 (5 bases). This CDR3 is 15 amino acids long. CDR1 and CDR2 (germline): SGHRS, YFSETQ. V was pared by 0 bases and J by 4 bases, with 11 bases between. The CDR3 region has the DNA TGCGCCAGCAGCTTGGATGGGGGAATAAATCAGCCCCAGCATTTT. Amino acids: CASSLDGGINQPQHF.

CDR3 DNA sequence: TGTGCCAGCAGGGCTAGCGGGGGGAACCATGAGCAGTTCTTC. It specifies CASRASGGNHEQFF. This chain links TRBV2 with TRBJ2-1, with 11 bases that match TRBD2. The CDR3 loop spans 14 amino acids. The germline V gene encodes CDR1 SNHLY and CDR2 FYNNEI. The V segment lost 6 bases and the J segment 8 bases; nucleotides outside the gene matches: 6.

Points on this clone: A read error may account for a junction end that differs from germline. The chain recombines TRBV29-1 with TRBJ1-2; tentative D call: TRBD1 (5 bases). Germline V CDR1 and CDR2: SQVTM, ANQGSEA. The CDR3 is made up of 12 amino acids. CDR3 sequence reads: CSLERGAYGYTF. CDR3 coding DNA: TGCAGCCTTGAGAGAGGGGCCTATGGCTACACCTTC. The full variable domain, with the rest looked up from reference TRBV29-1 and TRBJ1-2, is SAVISQKPSRDICQRGTSLTIQCQVDSQVTMMFWYRQQPGQSLTLIATANQGSEATYESGFVIDKFPISRPNLTFSTLTVSNMSPEDSSIYLCSLERGAYGYTFGSGTRLTVV.

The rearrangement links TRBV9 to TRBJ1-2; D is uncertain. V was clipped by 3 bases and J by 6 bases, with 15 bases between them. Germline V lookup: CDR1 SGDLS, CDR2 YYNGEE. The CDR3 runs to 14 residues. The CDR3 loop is CASSAPTVHDGYTF. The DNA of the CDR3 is TGTGCCAGCAGCGCCCCGACGGTTCATGATGGCTACACCTTC. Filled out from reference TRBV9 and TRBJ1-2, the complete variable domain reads DSGVTQTPKHLITATGQRVTLRCSPRSGDLSVYWYQQSLDQGLQFLIQYYNGEERAKGNILERFSAQQFPDLHSELNLSSLELGDSALYFCASSAPTVHDGYTFGSGTRLTVV.

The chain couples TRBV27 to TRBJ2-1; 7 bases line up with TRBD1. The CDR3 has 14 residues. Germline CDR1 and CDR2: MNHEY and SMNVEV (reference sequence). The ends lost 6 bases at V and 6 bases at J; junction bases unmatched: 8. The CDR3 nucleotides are TGTGCCAGCAGGATGGACAGGACGTTCAATGAGCAGTTCTTC. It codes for CASRMDRTFNEQFF.

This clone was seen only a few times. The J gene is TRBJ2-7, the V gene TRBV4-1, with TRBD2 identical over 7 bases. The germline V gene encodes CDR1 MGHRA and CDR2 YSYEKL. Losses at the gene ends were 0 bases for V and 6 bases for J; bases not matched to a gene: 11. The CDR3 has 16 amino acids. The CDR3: CASSQEFRTSFREQYF. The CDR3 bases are TGCGCCAGCAGCCAAGAGTTCCGGACTAGTTTTCGCGAGCAGTACTTC.

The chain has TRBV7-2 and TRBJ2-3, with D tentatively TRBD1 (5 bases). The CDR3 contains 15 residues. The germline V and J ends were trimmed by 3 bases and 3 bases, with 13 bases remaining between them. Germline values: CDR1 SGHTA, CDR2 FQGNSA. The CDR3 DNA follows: TGTGCCAGCAGCTTTAGGACACCAGATACAGATACGCAGTATTTT. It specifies CASSFRTPDTDTQYF.